These 26 T cell receptor beta chains were sequenced from one sample in a study of cytomegalovirus exposure and HLA in healthy donors. Use of 60 Vbeta and 13 Jbeta primers characterized the PCR. Assay: immunoSEQ multiplex PCR; the TCRdb copy retains only in-frame clones and omits some. The table records over 100,000 clones, under 85% of them present only once. Sequenced material: PBMCs. These TCRs come from a man aged 40-50 years in good health and CMV-seronegative.

The J gene is TRBJ1-2, the V gene TRBV5-8, with 9 bases identical to TRBD1. The ends lost 4 bases at V and 2 bases at J; junction bases unmatched: 6. CDR1 and CDR2 from the germline V gene are SGHTS and YDEGEE. The CDR3 consists of 15 residues. In DNA form, the CDR3 reads TGTGCCAGCAGCGCGGGACAGGGATTAAACTATGGCTACACCTTC. Protein product: CASSAGQGLNYGYTF.

In DNA form, the CDR3 reads TGCGCCAGCAGCTTGGAGGGACAGGAAGAAAAACTGTTTTTT. This encodes CASSLEGQEEKLFF. The chain couples TRBV5-1 to TRBJ1-4, with 8 bases matching TRBD1. Germline-derived CDR1 and CDR2 are SGHRS and YFSETQ. V shed 0 bases, J shed 8 bases, and the junction held 3 bases outside the gene matches. The CDR3 spans 14 residues.

The chain employs TRBV4-1 and TRBJ1-4; possible D gene TRBD1, 5 bases. CDR3 length: 15 amino acids. The V gene lost 1 base and the J gene lost 8 bases, with 14 bases spanning the gap. Germline V lookup: CDR1 MGHRA, CDR2 YSYEKL. CDR3 sequence reads: CASSQAGGPREKLFF. The CDR3 DNA reads as TGCGCCAGCAGCCAAGCGGGGGGTCCACGGGAAAAACTGTTTTTT.

The rearrangement uses TRBV29-1 and TRBJ2-7; D remains ambiguous. V shed 4 bases and J shed 6 bases, with 10 bases lying between them. There are 11 residues in the CDR3. The germline gives CDR1 SQVTM, CDR2 ANQGSEA. This CDR3 reads CSVALDGEQYF. Written as DNA, the CDR3 is TGCAGCGTTGCGCTAGACGGCGAGCAGTACTTC.

V usage is TRBV29-1 and J usage is TRBJ2-5, with D perhaps matching TRBD2 (7 bases). CDR1 is SQVTM, CDR2 ANQGSEA, per germline. CDR3 length: 13 residues. Trimming removed 5 bases at V and 5 bases at J, with 15 bases between. In DNA form, the CDR3 reads TGCAGCGTTCAGAGGGGGAGGGGGGAGACCCAGTACTTC. Its protein product is CSVQRGRGETQYF. The complete variable domain, with remaining parts taken from reference TRBV29-1 and TRBJ2-5, reads SAVISQKPSRDICQRGTSLTIQCQVDSQVTMMFWYRQQPGQSLTLIATANQGSEATYESGFVIDKFPISRPNLTFSTLTVSNMSPEDSSIYLCSVQRGRGETQYFGPGTRLLVL.

The V call is TRBV27, the J call TRBJ1-2, with TRBD1 as a possible D gene (6 bases). V lost 4 bases, J lost 5 bases, and 14 bases lay in between. The CDR3 covers 14 residues. CDR1 and CDR2 from the germline V gene are MNHEY and SMNVEV (reference sequence). Here the CDR3 reads CASSWGGGVYGYTF. In nucleotides, the CDR3 is TGTGCCAGCAGTTGGGGGGGCGGAGTGTATGGCTACACCTTC.

The J gene is TRBJ1-3, the V gene TRBV2; D not resolved. This CDR3 contains 18 residues. V shed 0 bases and J shed 7 bases, with 22 bases lying between them. Germline loops: CDR1 SNHLY, CDR2 FYNNEI. The CDR3 nucleotides read TGTGCCAGCAGTGAAGCTGGGCAGTTGGCCGGATGGCAGAACACCATATATTTT. It translates to CASSEAGQLAGWQNTIYF.

In regard to this clone: Additional DNA sequences in this sample encode the identical CDR3. The rearrangement links TRBV6-1 to TRBJ1-2; the match to TRBD1 covers 7 bases. Germline CDR1 and CDR2: MNHNS and SASEGT. The CDR3 is 15 amino acids. Germline trimming cut 4 bases from V and 0 bases from J; bases unmatched to any gene: 5. This chain's CDR3 is CASSVAGTANYGYTF. The CDR3, as DNA: TGTGCCAGCAGTGTAGCCGGGACAGCTAACTATGGCTACACCTTC.

This chain connects TRBV4-3 to TRBJ1-5; maybe TRBD1 (6 bases). This CDR3 has 15 residues. Germline V gene sequence: CDR1 LGHNA, CDR2 YSLEER. V shed 2 bases and J shed 7 bases, with 15 bases lying between them. The CDR3 sequence is CASSQFAGARQPQHF. The CDR3, as DNA: TGCGCCAGCAGCCAATTCGCGGGGGCGCGACAGCCCCAGCATTTT.

This clone was seen just once. The V gene is TRBV7-2, the J gene TRBJ2-7; tentatively, D is TRBD1 (5 bases). This CDR3 contains 12 residues. Germline V gene lookup returns CDR1 SGHTA and CDR2 FQGNSA. The V gene lost 4 bases and the J gene lost 3 bases, with 7 bases spanning the gap. The CDR3 DNA is TGTGCCAGCAGCTATCAGGGCTACGAGCAGTACTTC. Its translation: CASSYQGYEQYF.

The V gene is TRBV10-3, the J gene TRBJ2-3, with 9 bases identical to TRBD2. The V gene end was trimmed by 0 bases and the J gene end by 8 bases; junction bases not matched to a gene: 12. The CDR3 sequence is 17 residues long. Germline CDR1 reads ENHRY; CDR2 reads SYGVKD. The chain's CDR3 is CAISESGAGGRAGTQYF. The CDR3 region has the DNA TGTGCCATCAGTGAGTCAGGAGCGGGGGGTCGTGCAGGTACGCAGTATTTT.

A few counts support this clone. The V and J genes are TRBV5-1 and TRBJ1-2, with 7 bases identical to TRBD1. Germline CDR1 SGHRS, CDR2 YFSETQ. This CDR3 is built from 14 residues. V shed 3 bases, J shed 5 bases, and the junction held 7 bases outside the gene matches. The CDR3: CASSSKGALYGYTF. The CDR3 nucleotides read TGCGCCAGCAGCTCCAAGGGGGCCCTATATGGCTACACCTTC.

The chain employs TRBV6-1 and TRBJ1-5; unclear D gene. The CDR3 is made up of 13 amino acids. Per the germline V gene, CDR1 is MNHNS and CDR2 is SASEGT. Trimming cost V 8 bases and J 7 bases, with 15 bases left between them. The CDR3 DNA follows: TGTGCCAGCGCCGAGGTTTTCGACCAGCCCCAGCATTTT. Translating gives CASAEVFDQPQHF.

The chain carries TRBV30 and TRBJ2-2, with 7 bases matching TRBD1. CDR3 length equals 15 residues. V dropped 5 bases and J dropped 3; count of bases not matched to a gene: 9. Germline values: CDR1 GTSNPN, CDR2 SVGIG (reference sequence). CDR3 nucleotide sequence: TGTGCCTGGGCCCGGGACAGCTCCTACACCGGGGAGCTGTTTTTT. Its protein is CAWARDSSYTGELFF.

The chain carries TRBV4-3 and TRBJ1-1; 11 positions agree with TRBD1. The trim removed 0 bases at V and 0 bases at J, leaving 6 bases unmatched. CDR1 and CDR2 from the germline V gene are LGHNA and YSLEER. The CDR3 consists of 18 residues. The CDR3 sequence: CASSQDGDRGALNTEAFF. The CDR3 region has the DNA TGCGCCAGCAGCCAAGATGGGGACAGGGGGGCCTTGAACACTGAAGCTTTCTTT.

The genes are TRBV5-1 and TRBJ2-5; D gene uncertain. The CDR3 is made up of 12 amino acids. Germline loops: CDR1 SGHRS, CDR2 YFSETQ. Trimming took off 0 bases at V and 4 bases at J, with 4 bases between the two ends. The CDR3 bases are TGCGCCAGCAGCTTGGAGCTAGAGACCCAGTACTTC. Encoded protein: CASSLELETQYF.

The chain is built from TRBV4-1 and TRBJ1-1, with D possibly matching TRBD1 (6 bases). The CDR3 is 15 amino acids. Trimming left V 1 base short and J 1 base short, with 10 bases between. Germline CDR1 MGHRA, CDR2 YSYEKL. In DNA form, the CDR3 reads TGCGCCAGCAGCCAAGTGTTACAGGGGAACACTGAAGCTTTCTTT. It encodes CASSQVLQGNTEAFF.

The rearrangement links TRBV7-9 to TRBJ1-2; D may be TRBD1 (6 bases). V lost 1 base, J lost 6 bases, and 9 bases lay in between. Germline V lookup: CDR1 SEHNR, CDR2 FQNEAQ (reference sequence). The length of the CDR3 is 13 residues. The CDR3 nucleotides are TGTGCCAGCAGCTTAGAAAACAGGGATGGCTACACCTTC. Translation: CASSLENRDGYTF.

V usage is TRBV27 and J usage is TRBJ2-7, with 9 bases lining up with TRBD1. Germline-derived CDR1 and CDR2 are MNHEY and SMNVEV (reference sequence). The length of the CDR3 is 15 residues. Losses at the gene ends were 4 bases for V and 0 bases for J; bases not matched to a gene: 4. In nucleotides, the CDR3 is TGTGCCAGCAGTTCCGCGGGACAGGGCTCCTACGAGCAGTACTTC. Translated, it gives CASSSAGQGSYEQYF.

This chain uses TRBV7-2 with TRBJ1-1, with D hard to call. V dropped 3 bases and J dropped 10 bases, with 12 bases sitting between them. CDR1 and CDR2 (germline): SGHTA, FQGNSA. The CDR3 sequence is 12 residues long. The CDR3 loop reads CASSLGITGAFF. DNA of the CDR3: TGTGCCAGCAGCTTGGGTATTACGGGAGCTTTCTTT.

This chain connects TRBV6-1 to TRBJ1-5; D is unresolved. CDR1 is MNHNS, CDR2 SASEGT, per germline. This CDR3 comprises 14 residues. The germline V and J ends were trimmed by 2 bases and 0 bases, with 5 bases remaining between them. The DNA for the CDR3 is TGTGCCAGCAGTGAACAGATTAGCAATCAGCCCCAGCATTTT. Its translation is CASSEQISNQPQHF.

This clone has just one count. The chain carries TRBV5-8 and TRBJ2-5; D ambiguous. CDR3 length: 13 amino acids. Germline-derived CDR1 and CDR2 are SGHTS and YDEGEE. The V end lost 2 bases, the J end lost 5 bases, and 10 bases lay between the germline ends. The chain's CDR3 is CASSFDLEETQYF. The CDR3 DNA sequence: TGTGCCAGCAGCTTTGACCTGGAGGAGACCCAGTACTTC.

This chain uses TRBV25-1 with TRBJ2-2; 10 bases align to TRBD1. The V gene's germline CDR1 is MGHDK and CDR2 SYGVNS. The V and J ends lost 6 bases and 3 bases, in that order; junction bases with no gene match: 4. This CDR3 region has 15 residues. The CDR3 sequence is CASRPDRGDTGELFF. The CDR3 bases are TGTGCCAGCAGGCCGGACAGGGGGGACACCGGGGAGCTGTTTTTT.

This clone was counted a single time. The chain is built from TRBV6-5 and TRBJ1-2, with 10 bases that match TRBD1. This CDR3 is 15 amino acids long. The germline gives CDR1 MNHEY, CDR2 SVGAGI. Losses at the gene ends were 5 bases for V and 4 bases for J; bases not matched to a gene: 7. CDR3 region: CASSRMGQGLYGYTF. CDR3 coding DNA: TGTGCCAGCAGTCGGATGGGACAGGGGCTCTATGGCTACACCTTC.

This clone was observed a single time. This chain connects TRBV6-5 to TRBJ1-1, with D uncertain. This CDR3 has 14 residues. Germline V CDR1 and CDR2: MNHEY, SVGAGI. Trimming pared 3 bases from V and 1 base from J, leaving 9 bases between. The CDR3 sequence: CASSYGSGNTEAFF. The CDR3 DNA is TGTGCCAGCAGTTATGGGAGTGGGAACACTGAAGCTTTCTTT.

The CDR3 sequence is CASTTLSGELFF. DNA of the CDR3: TGTGCCAGCACCACCCTATCCGGGGAGCTGTTTTTT. This chain connects TRBV11-3 to TRBJ2-2; D not certain. The V end lost 7 bases, the J end lost 6 bases, and 9 bases lay between the germline ends. CDR1 is SGHNT, CDR2 YENEEA, per germline. The CDR3 is 12 residues long.